The T cell receptor (beta chain) under discussion was sequenced for a study of OX40 agonist ivuxolimab in advanced cancers. Study at large: Averaging about 60 years in age, with a range of roughly 23 to 80, the cohort was approximately 84% male.

Assay: immunoSEQ multiplex PCR; the TCRdb copy retains only in-frame clones and omits some. The profile shows more than 65,000 clones, around 85% of them singletons. This clone appeared a single time. Its antigen is currently unknown. Study-level findings and limits: With doses of 0.1 to 3.0 mg/kg, CD4+ and CD8+ blood T cells had undergone clonal expansion by week 6.

V trimming: 3 bases; J trimming: 6 bases; junction bases outside the gene matches: 7. CDR1 and CDR2 (germline): KGHSH, LQKENI. This CDR3 is 15 amino acids long. The chain combines TRBV18 with TRBJ2-2, with 7 positions matching TRBD1. The material sequenced was CD4+ or CD8+ T cells sorted from blood, taken in a trial of the OX40 agonist ivuxolimab. This TCR was sampled from an adult with an advanced solid tumor such as melanoma, head and neck, liver or kidney cancer. CDR3 in amino acids: CASSPRDSPAGELFF. The CDR3 DNA sequence: TGTGCCAGCTCACCTAGGGACAGCCCCGCCGGGGAGCTGTTTTTT.